What follows are 23 T cell receptor beta chains derived from one specimen sequenced in a study of beta chain features in type 1 diabetes. The isolated RNA, all of it, was reverse transcribed, so expressed TCRB transcripts were what got sequenced. Profiled with immunoSEQ multiplex PCR; TCRdb holds only in-frame clones, not every one. The table lists fewer than 400,000 clones, approximately 9.9% of them singletons. Study findings and constraints: Shorter TCRB CDR3s, moderately but significantly so, marked every one of the four CD4+ subsets in Type 1 diabetes patients.

Antigen specificity for these receptors is unknown. Sample: central memory CD4+ T cells from blood. All receptors derive from a man aged 30 to 39 with type 1 diabetes.

This clone was seen a handful of times. J is TRBJ2-1 and V is TRBV9, with D possibly matching TRBD1 (5 bases). Germline V CDR1 and CDR2: SGDLS, YYNGEE. Trimming removed 4 bases from V and 9 bases from J, with 20 bases in between. The CDR3 totals 15 residues. The CDR3 nucleotides read TGTGCCAGCAGCTCCTCTGTGGTAGGGGTCGGTGAGCAGTTCTTC. Protein: CASSSSVVGVGEQFF.

This clone was picked up a small number of times. This chain connects TRBV30 to TRBJ2-7; tentatively, D is TRBD1 (5 bases). This CDR3 contains 12 residues. Trimming cost V 4 bases and J 5 bases, with 12 bases left between them. Germline-derived CDR1 and CDR2 are GTSNPN and SVGIG (reference sequence). CDR3 coding DNA: TGTGCCTGGAAAGGGGTGAAAGACGAGCAGTACTTC. Protein product: CAWKGVKDEQYF.

This clone came up a few times. The chain uses TRBV27 and TRBJ1-1, with D maybe TRBD1 (6 bases). This CDR3 is 15 amino acids long. The ends were cut back, 0 bases at V and 1 base at J, with 9 bases in the middle. The germline gives CDR1 MNHEY, CDR2 SMNVEV (reference sequence). CDR3 bases: TGTGCCAGCAGTTTATCTCAGGGGTGGAACACTGAAGCTTTCTTT. Translated, it gives CASSLSQGWNTEAFF.

This clone was observed a few times. The chain recombines TRBV25-1 with TRBJ1-4; D ambiguous. There are 17 residues in the CDR3. Germline assignment: CDR1 MGHDK and CDR2 SYGVNS. Trimming removed 1 base from V and 13 bases from J, with 25 bases in between. CDR3 in amino acids: CASSESGVVSGRRGLFF. CDR3 bases: TGTGCCAGCAGTGAATCTGGGGTGGTCTCAGGACGCCGGGGACTGTTTTTT.

This chain uses TRBV5-4 with TRBJ2-5; 7 bases are a match to TRBD1. The CDR3 has 14 residues. Looked up from germline, CDR1 is SGHNT and CDR2 is YYREEE (reference sequence). J was trimmed by 4 bases and V by 4 bases; bases with no gene match: 7. Written as DNA, the CDR3 is TGTGCCAGCAGCCGACAGGGAGAGGTAGAGACCCAGTACTTC. It specifies CASSRQGEVETQYF.

The rearrangement uses TRBV30 and TRBJ1-2; D perhaps matches TRBD1 (6 bases). This CDR3 is 16 amino acids long. CDR1 is GTSNPN, CDR2 SVGIG, per germline (reference sequence). Trimming cost V 0 bases and J 2 bases, with 16 bases left between them. As DNA, the CDR3 is TGTGCCTGGAGTGTATGGGCAGGGGCACCGAACTATGGCTACACCTTC. Amino acids: CAWSVWAGAPNYGYTF.

The V call is TRBV6-1, the J call TRBJ1-1, with 8 bases matching TRBD1. This CDR3 is 13 amino acids long. Trimming at V came to 4 bases and at J to 6 bases, leaving 4 bases not matched to a gene. Germline V gene data show CDR1 as MNHNS and CDR2 as SASEGT. This CDR3 reads CASSVTGEAEAFF. The CDR3 region has the DNA TGTGCCAGCAGTGTGACAGGGGAGGCTGAAGCTTTCTTT.

This clone showed up just a few times. The J gene is TRBJ1-2, the V gene TRBV29-1, with D uncertain. This CDR3 has 15 residues. Germline V CDR1 and CDR2: SQVTM, ANQGSEA. V lost 7 bases to trimming and J lost 8 bases, with 26 bases between them. The chain's CDR3 is CSAEGGLQIPGGYTF. DNA of the CDR3: TGCAGCGCCGAAGGAGGCCTACAGATTCCGGGGGGCTACACCTTC.

The J gene is TRBJ2-7, the V gene TRBV28; D uncertain. The CDR3 is made up of 13 amino acids. The germline V gene encodes CDR1 MDHEN and CDR2 SYDVKM. The V and J ends lost 7 bases and 7 bases respectively, with 17 bases between them. The CDR3 DNA sequence: TGTGCCAGCACCAACTCCCCTGGGGAAGAGCAGTACTTC. It translates to CASTNSPGEEQYF. The whole variable domain, filled in from reference TRBV28 and TRBJ2-7, reads DVKVTQSSRYLVKRTGEKVFLECVQDMDHENMFWYRQDPGLGLRLIYFSYDVKMKEKGDIPEGYSVSREKKERFSLILESASTNQTSMYLCASTNSPGEEQYFGPGTRLTVT.

This clone showed up many times. In DNA, the CDR3 is TGTGCCAGCAGCCGAATTACAGGGGAAGAGACCCAGTACTTC. This translates into CASSRITGEETQYF. The genes are TRBV21-1 and TRBJ2-5; TRBD1, the table's D call, was not compared with the DNA. TRBV21-1 is a listed pseudogene. The CDR3 contains 14 residues.

This clone was detected a few times. The chain couples TRBV7-2 to TRBJ2-1; D possibly matches TRBD1 or TRBD2 (5 bases each). CDR1 is SGHTA, CDR2 FQGNSA, per germline. Trimming stripped 5 bases from V and 6 bases from J, with 17 bases between. The CDR3 runs to 15 residues. The CDR3 loop is CASSAPGTESNEQFF. CDR3 in DNA: TGTGCCAGCAGCGCCCCCGGGACGGAGAGCAATGAGCAGTTCTTC.

This clone was picked up a small number of times. The CDR3 reads CASRFAGTGDSPLHF. In nucleotides, the CDR3 is TGTGCCAGCAGGTTCGCCGGGACAGGGGATTCACCCCTCCACTTT. The rearrangement joins TRBV6-5 to TRBJ1-6, with TRBD1 identical over 10 bases. The CDR3 is 15 amino acids. Germline loops: CDR1 MNHEY, CDR2 SVGAGI. V lost 6 bases and J lost 8; bases outside the gene matches: 7.

The DNA of the CDR3 is TGTGCCAGCAGTTACTCGCACAGCTCCTACGAGCAGTACTTC. It is translated as CASSYSHSSYEQYF. The rearrangement uses TRBV6-5 and TRBJ2-7; D remains ambiguous. Germline CDR1 MNHEY, CDR2 SVGAGI. V lost 0 bases, J lost 0 bases, and 6 bases lay in between. The CDR3 totals 14 residues.

This rearrangement joins TRBV28 to TRBJ2-3, with TRBD2 matching 12 bases. J was trimmed by 5 bases and V by 7 bases; bases with no gene match: 13. Germline-derived CDR1 and CDR2 are MDHEN and SYDVKM. This CDR3 region has 17 residues. The CDR3 region has the DNA TGTGCCAGCACCACCGCGGCTAGCGGGGGGGCGCAAGATACGCAGTATTTT. Amino acids: CASTTAASGGAQDTQYF.

This clone was observed a handful of times. The gene calls are TRBV29-1 and TRBJ1-1; the D is unclear. This CDR3 comprises 12 residues. Germline values: CDR1 SQVTM, CDR2 ANQGSEA. Trimming left V 4 bases short and J 0 bases short, with 6 bases between. CDR3: CSVAVLNTEAFF. CDR3 nucleotide sequence: TGCAGCGTTGCAGTATTGAACACTGAAGCTTTCTTT.

Note on this clone: A much larger clone sits a single nucleotide away, making a read error possible. The CDR3 region has the DNA TGTGCCAGCAGCTTGGGGGACGGCAATCAGCCCCAGCATTTT. Its translation: CASSLGDGNQPQHF. The J gene is TRBJ1-5, the V gene TRBV5-6, with D tentatively TRBD1 (5 bases). The CDR3 extends over 14 amino acids. Germline CDR1 and CDR2: SGHDT and YYEEEE. V was shortened by 0 bases and J by 2 bases, with 6 bases between the two germline ends.

This clone was seen only a few times. The rearrangement joins TRBV18 to TRBJ2-1; D is perhaps TRBD1 (5 bases). Germline V CDR1 and CDR2: KGHSH, LQKENI. The CDR3 consists of 13 residues. V lost 3 bases, J lost 4 bases, and 7 bases lay in between. CDR3 sequence (DNA): TGTGCCAGCTCACCCGACAGTTACAATGAGCAGTTCTTC. It yields the protein CASSPDSYNEQFF.

This clone has just a few counts. The chain uses TRBV7-9 and TRBJ2-3; 8 nucleotides match TRBD2. The V and J ends lost 6 bases and 3 bases, in that order; junction bases with no gene match: 5. The V gene's germline CDR1 is SEHNR and CDR2 FQNEAQ (reference sequence). The CDR3 consists of 14 residues. CDR3 in DNA: TGTGCCAGCAGGGTAGCGGGGTCTACAGATACGCAGTATTTT. It codes for CASRVAGSTDTQYF. The full variable domain, its missing parts supplied by reference TRBV7-9 and TRBJ2-3, is DTGVSQNPRHKITKRGQNVTFRCDPISEHNRLYWYRQTLGQGPEFLTYFQNEAQLEKSRLLSDRFSAERPKGSFSTLEIQRTEQGDSAMYLCASRVAGSTDTQYFGPGTRLTVL.

This clone was observed many times. The chain carries TRBV12-5 and TRBJ1-5; TRBD1 matches 7 bases. Germline loops: CDR1 LGHNT, CDR2 FRNRAP. The CDR3 has 17 residues. With V trimmed by 1 base and J by 4 bases, 10 bases remained unmatched. The CDR3 spells CASGLARTGELNQPQHF. The CDR3 DNA follows: TGTGCTAGTGGTTTGGCCCGCACAGGGGAGTTAAATCAGCCCCAGCATTTT.

This clone occurred a few times. The V gene is TRBV2, the J gene TRBJ1-4; possibly TRBD1 for D (6 bases). This CDR3 is 14 amino acids long. Trimming took off 4 bases at V and 5 bases at J, with 11 bases between the two ends. Germline CDR1 and CDR2: SNHLY and FYNNEI. CDR3 sequence (DNA): TGTGCCAGCAGTGCGCAGGGACAAAATGAAAAACTGTTTTTT. Translated: CASSAQGQNEKLFF.

This clone was counted between two and nine times. The J gene is TRBJ2-7, the V gene TRBV18; D is perhaps TRBD2 (6 bases). The germline V gene has CDR1 KGHSH and CDR2 LQKENI. This CDR3 is built from 15 residues. Deletions cut 3 bases from V and 4 bases from J, with 16 bases between. The CDR3 protein is CASSPRLDAGYEQYF. The CDR3 bases are TGTGCCAGCTCACCCCGACTAGATGCAGGGTACGAGCAGTACTTC.

This chain uses TRBV29-1 with TRBJ1-1, with D possibly TRBD1 on 5 matching bases. The CDR3 loop spans 13 amino acids. Germline CDR1 SQVTM, CDR2 ANQGSEA. Trimming took off 2 bases at V and 2 bases at J, with 9 bases between the two ends. This CDR3 reads CSVETQGNTEAFF. The CDR3 bases are TGCAGCGTTGAAACGCAGGGCAACACTGAAGCTTTCTTT.

This clone was seen a handful of times. V is TRBV7-2 and J is TRBJ1-2; 7 bases align to TRBD1. The CDR3 totals 14 residues. Trimming at V came to 3 bases and at J to 6 bases, leaving 7 bases not matched to a gene. Per germline, CDR1 SGHTA and CDR2 FQGNSA. CDR3 amino acids: CASSFGQALHGYTF. DNA for the CDR3: TGTGCCAGCAGCTTCGGACAGGCCCTTCATGGCTACACCTTC.